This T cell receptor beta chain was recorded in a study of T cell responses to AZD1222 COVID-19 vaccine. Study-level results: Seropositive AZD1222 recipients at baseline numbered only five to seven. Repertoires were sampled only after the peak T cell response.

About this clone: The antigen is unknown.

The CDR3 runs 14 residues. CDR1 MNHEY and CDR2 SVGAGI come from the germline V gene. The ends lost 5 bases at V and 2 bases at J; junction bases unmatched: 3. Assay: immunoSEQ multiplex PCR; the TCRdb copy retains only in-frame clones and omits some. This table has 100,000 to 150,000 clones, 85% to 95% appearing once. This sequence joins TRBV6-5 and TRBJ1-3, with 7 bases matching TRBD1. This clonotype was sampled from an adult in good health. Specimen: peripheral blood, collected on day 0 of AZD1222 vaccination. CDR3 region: CASSLQGPGNTIYF. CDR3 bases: TGTGCCAGCAGTCTACAGGGGCCTGGAAACACCATATATTTT.